Shown below are 17 T cell receptor beta chains from a single sample sequenced in a study of blood T cell repertoires in COVID-19. Some clones are missing from TCRdb's copy, which holds only in-frame ones; the method was immunoSEQ multiplex PCR. This sample has roughly 410,000 clones, with around 91% found just once. Sequenced material: peripheral blood. Receptor source: a woman aged 35 to 49 with COVID-19, enrolled during active disease.

The CDR3 nucleotides are TGTGCCAGCAGCCAGGACAGGTGGTCACCCCTCCACTTT. Protein sequence: CASSQDRWSPLHF. The chain combines TRBV3-1 (or the pseudogene TRBV3-2) with TRBJ1-6, with TRBD1 identical over 7 bases. Germline V gene sequence: CDR1 LGHDT, CDR2 YNNKEL (reference sequence). The CDR3 extends over 13 amino acids. Trimming removed 3 bases from V and 10 bases from J; junction bases left unmatched: 3.

In its sample, this clone was seen once. The chain is built from TRBV19 and TRBJ1-6; TRBD1 agrees at 8 bases. Losses at the gene ends were 3 bases for V and 8 bases for J; bases not matched to a gene: 9. The V gene's germline CDR1 is LNHDA and CDR2 SQIVND (reference sequence). CDR3 size: 16 residues. CDR3: CASSIRGTGTHSPLHF. CDR3 coding DNA: TGTGCCAGTAGTATCAGAGGGACAGGTACGCATTCACCCCTCCACTTT. The full variable domain, in which reference TRBV19 and TRBJ1-6 provide the parts outside the CDR3, is DGGITQSPKYLFRKEGQNVTLSCEQNLNHDAMYWYRQDPGQGLRLIYYSQIVNDFQKGDIAEGYSVSREKKESFPLTVTSAQKNPTAFYLCASSIRGTGTHSPLHFGNGTRLTVT.

The rearrangement uses TRBV4-3 and TRBJ2-6, with TRBD1 matching 10 bases. The germline V gene has CDR1 LGHNA and CDR2 YSLEER. V was clipped by 4 bases and J by 2 bases; unmatched bases: 5. The CDR3 length is 17 residues. The CDR3 DNA follows: TGCGCCAGCAGCCCTAGGGACAGGGGACCTGGGGCCAACGTCCTGACTTTC. Amino acids: CASSPRDRGPGANVLTF.

The genes are TRBV7-9 and TRBJ1-1; D may be TRBD1 (5 bases). Germline lookup yields CDR1 SEHNR and CDR2 FQNEAQ (reference sequence). V was pared by 4 bases and J by 0 bases, with 9 bases between. The CDR3 length is 14 residues. For the CDR3, the DNA is TGTGCCAGCAGCTCCAAGACAGTGAACACTGAAGCTTTCTTT. It specifies CASSSKTVNTEAFF.

J is TRBJ2-2 and V is TRBV29-1; D gene ambiguous. CDR3 length: 13 amino acids. V lost 6 bases and J 0 bases, leaving 8 bases between the germline ends. Germline V gene data show CDR1 as SQVTM and CDR2 as ANQGSEA. The CDR3 region is CSVGWTNTGELFF. The CDR3 DNA sequence: TGCAGCGTCGGGTGGACGAACACCGGGGAGCTGTTTTTT.

V usage is TRBV19 and J usage is TRBJ1-5; the match to TRBD1 covers 11 bases. The V and J ends lost 4 bases and 1 base, in that order; junction bases with no gene match: 9. This CDR3 contains 18 residues. Looked up from germline, CDR1 is LNHDA and CDR2 is SQIVND (reference sequence). CDR3 loop: CASSRTGQGAHSNQPQHF. The CDR3 nucleotides read TGTGCCAGTAGTAGAACAGGACAGGGGGCGCACAGCAATCAGCCCCAGCATTTT.

The chain couples TRBV7-2 to TRBJ2-1; TRBD2 matches at 9 bases. This CDR3 has 16 amino acids. V lost 2 bases to trimming and J lost 6 bases; unmatched junction nucleotides: 8. Germline V gene sequence: CDR1 SGHTA, CDR2 FQGNSA. The CDR3 DNA reads TGTGCCAGCAGCTTAAGGTTTGCGGGAGGGCCCAATGAGCAGTTCTTC. This sequence encodes CASSLRFAGGPNEQFF.

This chain connects TRBV30 to TRBJ2-1; D gene ambiguous. Looked up from germline, CDR1 is GTSNPN and CDR2 is SVGIG (reference sequence). The CDR3 runs 15 residues. The V end lost 0 bases, the J end lost 0 bases, and 9 bases lay between the germline ends. CDR3 sequence: CAWSVTLSSYNEQFF. The CDR3 nucleotides read TGTGCCTGGAGTGTAACCCTTAGCTCCTACAATGAGCAGTTCTTC.

The chain has TRBV21-1 and TRBJ1-1; the table assigns TRBD1, which was not confirmed against the DNA. TRBV21-1 is assigned pseudogene status. The CDR3 extends over 16 amino acids. CDR3 coding DNA: TGTGCCAGCAGAGGACAGGGGAGAGGGTGGGTCACTGAAGCTTTCTTT. Protein product: CASRGQGRGWVTEAFF.

This rearrangement joins TRBV19 to TRBJ1-3; D is possibly TRBD1 (5 bases). Deletions cut 5 bases from V and 1 base from J, with 12 bases between. The CDR3 runs 15 residues. CDR1 is LNHDA, CDR2 SQIVND, per germline (reference sequence). DNA of the CDR3: TGTGCCAGTAGTGACCTCGGGGGTTCTGGAAACACCATATATTTT. This translates into CASSDLGGSGNTIYF.

This chain links TRBV18 with TRBJ2-2; 12 nucleotides match TRBD2. The length of the CDR3 is 15 residues. CDR1 KGHSH and CDR2 LQKENI come from the germline V gene. The V segment lost 2 bases and the J segment 6 bases; nucleotides outside the gene matches: 1. The CDR3 reads CASSPRTSGAGELFF. The CDR3 coding sequence is TGTGCCAGCTCACCAAGGACTAGCGGGGCCGGGGAGCTGTTTTTT.

The chain has TRBV19 and TRBJ1-2, with TRBD1 matching 7 bases. Germline CDR1 is LNHDA and CDR2 is SQIVND (reference sequence). The J segment lost 8 bases and the V segment lost 3 bases, leaving 12 bases of the junction unmatched. The CDR3 extends over 15 amino acids. Written as DNA, the CDR3 is TGTGCCAGTAGTATGGGCCGGGACAGAGCTCGAGGCTACACCTTC. This translates into CASSMGRDRARGYTF.

Written as DNA, the CDR3 is TGTGCCAGCAGTTATACTGGACAGCTTGAAGCTTTCTTT. Its protein product is CASSYTGQLEAFF. The chain uses TRBV6-5 and TRBJ1-1, with a weak D call TRBD1 (6 bases). Per the germline V gene, CDR1 is MNHEY and CDR2 is SVGAGI. Trimming removed 3 bases from V and 7 bases from J, with 12 bases in between. The CDR3 is 13 residues long.

The rearrangement links TRBV30 to TRBJ1-2, with 9 bases that match TRBD1. CDR1 GTSNPN and CDR2 SVGIG come from the germline V gene (reference sequence). CDR3 size: 17 residues. Trimming cost V 2 bases and J 4 bases; bases outside gene matches: 14. CDR3 nucleotides: TGTGCCTGGAGTACTCGACAGGGGGGGATTGGAGGCTATGGCTACACCTTC. Protein sequence: CAWSTRQGGIGGYGYTF.

The chain employs TRBV7-8 and TRBJ1-1; D gene ambiguous. Trimming took 6 bases from V and 2 from J, leaving 16 bases between them. Germline values: CDR1 SGHVS, CDR2 FQNEAQ. This CDR3 contains 15 residues. Written as DNA, the CDR3 is TGTGCCAGCAGTTGGAGGAGAGGGTATAACACTGAAGCTTTCTTT. Its protein is CASSWRRGYNTEAFF.

The rearrangement joins TRBV28 to TRBJ1-6; D is unclear. The CDR3 contains 15 residues. V was clipped by 3 bases and J by 0 bases, with 6 bases between them. Germline V CDR1 and CDR2: MDHEN, SYDVKM. CDR3 DNA sequence: TGTGCCAGCAGTTTGGAGTTCTCCTATAATTCACCCCTCCACTTT. It is translated as CASSLEFSYNSPLHF.

The V call is TRBV14, the J call TRBJ2-3, with D possibly TRBD2 on 5 matching bases. Trimming stripped 6 bases from V and 2 bases from J, with 15 bases between. The V gene's germline CDR1 is SGHDN and CDR2 FVKESK. This CDR3 is 15 amino acids long. CDR3 residues: CASRADGGLTDTQYF. In nucleotides, the CDR3 is TGTGCCAGCAGGGCGGACGGCGGACTCACAGATACGCAGTATTTT.